This TCR beta chain was recovered during a study of regulatory T cells in long-lasting Graves disease. The CDR3 runs 13 residues. J gave up 7 bases and V 5 bases, and 7 bases lay outside the gene matches. At least ten counts were recorded for this clonotype. The antigen remains unidentified. General study results and limits: With persistent disease, TRBV28, TRBJ1-2 and TRBJ2-5 were the favored segments. Persistent Graves' patients showed less TCR diversity than newly diagnosed ones.

CDR3-region Arm-PCR and iRepertoire HTBI primers produced the TCR beta libraries. MiXCR, applied by TCRdb to the multiplex PCR reads, yields one record per CDR3 protein. Of 430,000 or so distinct CDR3 sequences in the sample, roughly a fifth were seen once. Noted time point: persistent/refractory GD, antithyroid drugs over 5 years with positive TRAb. RNA isolated from PBMCs was used to make the TCR library. Doctors identified Graves' disease using the American Thyroid Association guidelines. Patients hailed from an endocrinology department in Xi'an, China. The starting material was peripheral blood mononuclear cells (PBMCs), obtained when the disease was refractory, from a patient treated with antithyroid drugs. The sequence was obtained from a female donor with Graves disease. V and J are TRBV12-3 or TRBV12-4 and TRBJ1-1; TRBD1 agrees at 7 bases. The CDR3 DNA reads as TGTGCCAGCAGTCCCACAGGGGCCCATGAAGCTTTCTTT. It yields the protein CASSPTGAHEAFF.